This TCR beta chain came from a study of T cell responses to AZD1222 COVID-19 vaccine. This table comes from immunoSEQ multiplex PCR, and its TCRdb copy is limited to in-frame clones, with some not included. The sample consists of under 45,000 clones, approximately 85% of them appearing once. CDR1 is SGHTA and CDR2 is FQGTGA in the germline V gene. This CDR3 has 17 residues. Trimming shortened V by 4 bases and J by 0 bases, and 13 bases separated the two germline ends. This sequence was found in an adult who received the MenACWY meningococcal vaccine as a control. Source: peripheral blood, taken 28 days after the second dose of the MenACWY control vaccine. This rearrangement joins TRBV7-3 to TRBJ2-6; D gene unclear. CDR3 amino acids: CASSSRAASSGANVLTF. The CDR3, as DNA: TGTGCCAGCAGCTCTAGGGCGGCTTCCTCTGGGGCCAACGTCCTGACTTTC.